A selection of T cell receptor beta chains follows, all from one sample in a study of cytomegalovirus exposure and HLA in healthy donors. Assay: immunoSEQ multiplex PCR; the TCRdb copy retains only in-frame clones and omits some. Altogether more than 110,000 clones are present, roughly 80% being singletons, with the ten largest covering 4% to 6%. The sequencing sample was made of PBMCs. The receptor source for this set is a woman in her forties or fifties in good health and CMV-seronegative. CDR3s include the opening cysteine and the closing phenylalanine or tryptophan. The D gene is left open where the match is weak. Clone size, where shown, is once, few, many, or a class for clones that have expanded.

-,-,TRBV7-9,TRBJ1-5,CASSFTGNQPQHF,TGTGCCAGCAGCTTTACGGGCAATCAGCCCCAGCATTTT
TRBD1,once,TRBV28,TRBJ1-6,CASSLLTPGTENNSPLHF,TGTGCCAGCAGTTTACTCACCCCCGGGACAGAAAATAATTCACCCCTCCACTTT
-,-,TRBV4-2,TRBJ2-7,CASSQMLDVNEQYF,TGTGCCAGCAGCCAAATGCTAGATGTGAACGAGCAGTACTTC
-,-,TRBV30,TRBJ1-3,CAWSVGVGFFSGNTIYF,TGTGCCTGGAGTGTCGGAGTAGGCTTTTTCTCTGGAAACACCATATATTTT
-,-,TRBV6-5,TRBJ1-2,CASSPGHPYSYGYTF,TGTGCCAGCAGTCCGGGACACCCGTATAGCTATGGCTACACCTTC
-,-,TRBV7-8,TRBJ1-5,CASSLALAGNKAGQPQHF,TGTGCCAGCAGCTTAGCGCTGGCAGGGAATAAAGCAGGCCAGCCCCAGCATTTT
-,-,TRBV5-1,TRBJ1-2,CASSLGGNYGYTF,TGCGCCAGCAGCTTGGGAGGGAACTATGGCTACACCTTC
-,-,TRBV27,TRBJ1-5,CASSYGVGQPQHF,TGTGCCAGCAGTTATGGAGTCGGTCAGCCCCAGCATTTT
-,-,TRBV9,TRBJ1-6,CASSHSNSPLHF,TGTGCCAGCAGCCACTCGAATTCACCCCTCCACTTT
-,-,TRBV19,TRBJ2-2,CASSISRGPGGGELFF,TGTGCCAGTAGTATATCCCGGGGGCCAGGGGGCGGGGAGCTGTTTTTT
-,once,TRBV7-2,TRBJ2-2,CASSRPLERFQNTGELFF,TGTGCCAGCAGCCGACCTCTAGAGCGCTTCCAGAACACCGGGGAGCTGTTTTTT
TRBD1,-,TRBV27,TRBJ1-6,CASKGPGGLGNSPLHF,TGTGCCAGCAAGGGCCCAGGGGGGCTAGGGAATTCACCCCTCCACTTT
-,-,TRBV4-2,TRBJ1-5,CASSHVSNQPQHF,TGTGCCAGCAGCCACGTTAGCAATCAGCCCCAGCATTTT
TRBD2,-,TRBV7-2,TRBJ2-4,CASSQDLETSGDDIQYF,TGTGCCAGCAGCCAAGATCTTGAGACTAGCGGGGATGACATTCAGTACTTC
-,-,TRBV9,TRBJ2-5,CASSGRLGQETQYF,TGTGCCAGCAGCGGAAGACTAGGTCAAGAGACCCAGTACTTC
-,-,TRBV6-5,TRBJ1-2,CASTPEWGLNYGYTF,TGTGCCAGCACCCCCGAGTGGGGGCTAAACTATGGCTACACCTTC
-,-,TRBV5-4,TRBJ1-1,CASSSETGTEAFF,TGTGCCAGCAGCTCAGAAACGGGAACTGAAGCTTTCTTT
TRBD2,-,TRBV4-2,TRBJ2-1,CASSQDSSGAICEQFF,TGTGCCAGCAGCCAAGATTCTAGCGGGGCCATTTGCGAGCAGTTCTTC
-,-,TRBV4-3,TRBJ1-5,CASSQERGNQPQHF,TGCGCCAGCAGCCAAGAGAGGGGCAATCAGCCCCAGCATTTT
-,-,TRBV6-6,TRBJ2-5,CASSSTEETQYF,TGTGCCAGCAGTTCCACCGAGGAGACCCAGTACTTC
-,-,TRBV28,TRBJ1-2,CASSFRSQGYGYTF,TGTGCCAGCAGTTTTCGGAGTCAGGGATATGGCTACACCTTC
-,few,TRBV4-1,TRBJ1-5,CASSQENLNQPQHF,TGCGCCAGCAGCCAAGAAAACCTAAATCAGCCCCAGCATTTT
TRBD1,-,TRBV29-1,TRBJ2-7,CSVYGQGEQYF,TGCAGCGTTTACGGACAGGGGGAGCAGTACTTC
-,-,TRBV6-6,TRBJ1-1,CASRGAGSTEAFF,TGTGCCAGCAGGGGGGCAGGGAGCACTGAAGCTTTCTTT